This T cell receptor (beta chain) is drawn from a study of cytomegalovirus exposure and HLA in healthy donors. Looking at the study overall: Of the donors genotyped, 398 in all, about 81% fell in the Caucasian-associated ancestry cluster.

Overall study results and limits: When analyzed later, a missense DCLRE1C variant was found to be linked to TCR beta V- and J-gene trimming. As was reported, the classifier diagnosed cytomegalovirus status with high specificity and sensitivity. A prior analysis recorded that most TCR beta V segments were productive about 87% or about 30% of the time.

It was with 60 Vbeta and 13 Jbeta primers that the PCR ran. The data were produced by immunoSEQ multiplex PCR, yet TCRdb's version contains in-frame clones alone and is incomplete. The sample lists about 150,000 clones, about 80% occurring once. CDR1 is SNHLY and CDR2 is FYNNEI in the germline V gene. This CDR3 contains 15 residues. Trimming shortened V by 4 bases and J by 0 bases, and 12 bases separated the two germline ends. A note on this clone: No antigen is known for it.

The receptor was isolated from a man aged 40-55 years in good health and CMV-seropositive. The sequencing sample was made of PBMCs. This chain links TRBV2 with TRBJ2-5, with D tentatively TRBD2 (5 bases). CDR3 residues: CASSGLRGYQETQYF. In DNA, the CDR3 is TGTGCCAGCAGTGGCCTCCGAGGGTACCAAGAGACCCAGTACTTC.